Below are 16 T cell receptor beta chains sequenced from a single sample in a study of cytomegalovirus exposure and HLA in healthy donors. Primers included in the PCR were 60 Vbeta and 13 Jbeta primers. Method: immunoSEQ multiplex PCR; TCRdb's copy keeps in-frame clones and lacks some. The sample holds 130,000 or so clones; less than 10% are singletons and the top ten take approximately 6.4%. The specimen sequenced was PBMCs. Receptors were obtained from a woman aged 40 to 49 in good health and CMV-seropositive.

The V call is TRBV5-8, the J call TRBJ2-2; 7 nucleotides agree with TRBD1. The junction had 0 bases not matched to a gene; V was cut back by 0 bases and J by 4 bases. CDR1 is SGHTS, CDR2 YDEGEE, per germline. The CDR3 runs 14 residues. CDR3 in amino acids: CASSLGTGTGELFF. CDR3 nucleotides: TGTGCCAGCAGCTTGGGGACAGGCACCGGGGAGCTGTTTTTT.

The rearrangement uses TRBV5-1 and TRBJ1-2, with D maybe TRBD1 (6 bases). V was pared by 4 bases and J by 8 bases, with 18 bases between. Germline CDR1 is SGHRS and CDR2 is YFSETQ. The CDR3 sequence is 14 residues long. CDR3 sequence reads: CASSLRTASDGYTF. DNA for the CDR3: TGCGCCAGCAGCCTACGGACAGCCTCGGACGGCTACACCTTC.

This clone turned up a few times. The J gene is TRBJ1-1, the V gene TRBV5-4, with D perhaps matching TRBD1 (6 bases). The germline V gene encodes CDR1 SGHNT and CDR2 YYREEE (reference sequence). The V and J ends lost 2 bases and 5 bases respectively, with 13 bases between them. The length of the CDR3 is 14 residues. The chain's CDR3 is CASSFSLQGTEAFF. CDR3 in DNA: TGTGCCAGCAGCTTTTCCCTGCAGGGGACTGAAGCTTTCTTT.

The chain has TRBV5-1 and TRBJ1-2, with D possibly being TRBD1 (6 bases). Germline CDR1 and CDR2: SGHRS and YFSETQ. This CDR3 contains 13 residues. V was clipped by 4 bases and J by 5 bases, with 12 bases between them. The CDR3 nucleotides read TGCGCCAGCAGCGTGGACAGTGATTATGGCTACACCTTC. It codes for CASSVDSDYGYTF.

CDR3 amino acids: CASSSTGIGLSGQFF. The CDR3 coding sequence is TGTGCCAGCAGTTCAACCGGGATAGGGTTAAGCGGGCAGTTCTTC. V is TRBV27 and J is TRBJ2-1, with a weak D call TRBD2 (5 bases). The CDR3 consists of 15 residues. Germline values: CDR1 MNHEY, CDR2 SMNVEV (reference sequence). The V end was cut by 4 bases, the J end by 12 bases, with 22 bases between.

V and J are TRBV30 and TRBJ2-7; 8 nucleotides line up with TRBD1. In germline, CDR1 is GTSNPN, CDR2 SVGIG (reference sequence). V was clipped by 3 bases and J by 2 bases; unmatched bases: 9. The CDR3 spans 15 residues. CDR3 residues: CAWSPPGTGPYEQYF. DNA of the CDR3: TGTGCCTGGAGCCCCCCCGGGACAGGTCCCTACGAGCAGTACTTC. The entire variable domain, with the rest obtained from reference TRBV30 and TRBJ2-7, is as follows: SQTIHQWPATLVQPVGSPLSLECTVEGTSNPNLYWYRQAAGRGLQLLFYSVGIGQISSEVPQNLSASRPQDRQFILSSKKLLLSDSGFYLCAWSPPGTGPYEQYFGPGTRLTVT.

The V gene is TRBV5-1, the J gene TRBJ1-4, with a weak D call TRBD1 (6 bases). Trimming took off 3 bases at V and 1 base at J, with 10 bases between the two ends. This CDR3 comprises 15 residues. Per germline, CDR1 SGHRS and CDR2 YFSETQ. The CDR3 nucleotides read TGCGCCAGCAGCTCGCGGACAGTAACTAATGAAAAACTGTTTTTT. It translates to CASSSRTVTNEKLFF.

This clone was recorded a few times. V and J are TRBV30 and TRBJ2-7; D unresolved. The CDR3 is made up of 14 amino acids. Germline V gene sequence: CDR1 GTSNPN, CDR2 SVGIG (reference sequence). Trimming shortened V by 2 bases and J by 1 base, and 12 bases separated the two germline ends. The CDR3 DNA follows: TGTGCCTGGAGTACGCGGCTAGGATCCTACGAGCAGTACTTC. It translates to CAWSTRLGSYEQYF.

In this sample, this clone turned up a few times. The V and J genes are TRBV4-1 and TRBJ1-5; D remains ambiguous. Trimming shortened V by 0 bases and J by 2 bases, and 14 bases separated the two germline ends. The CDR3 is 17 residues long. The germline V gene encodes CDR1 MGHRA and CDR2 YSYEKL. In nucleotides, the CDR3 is TGCGCCAGCAGCCAAGACCAGAGCGGGAGGGGCAATCAGCCCCAGCATTTT. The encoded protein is CASSQDQSGRGNQPQHF.

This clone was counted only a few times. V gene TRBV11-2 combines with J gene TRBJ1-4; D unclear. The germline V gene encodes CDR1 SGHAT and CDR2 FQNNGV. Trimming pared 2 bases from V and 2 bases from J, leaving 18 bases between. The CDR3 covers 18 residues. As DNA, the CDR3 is TGTGCCAGCAGCTTAACGACCGGGAGTCCCGGGACTAATGAAAAACTGTTTTTT. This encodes CASSLTTGSPGTNEKLFF.

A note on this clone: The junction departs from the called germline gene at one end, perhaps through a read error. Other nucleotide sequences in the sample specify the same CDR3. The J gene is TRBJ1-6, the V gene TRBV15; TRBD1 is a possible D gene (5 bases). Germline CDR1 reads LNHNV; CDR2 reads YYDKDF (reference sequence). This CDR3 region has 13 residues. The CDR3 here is CATSRDKGSPLHF. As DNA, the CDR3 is TGTGCCACCAGCAGAGATAAGGGGTCACCCCTCCACTTC.

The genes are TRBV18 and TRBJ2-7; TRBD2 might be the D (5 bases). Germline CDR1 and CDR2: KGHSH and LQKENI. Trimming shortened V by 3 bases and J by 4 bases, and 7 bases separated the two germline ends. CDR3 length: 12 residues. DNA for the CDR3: TGTGCCAGCTCACCCCCGGGGTACGAGCAGTACTTC. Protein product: CASSPPGYEQYF.

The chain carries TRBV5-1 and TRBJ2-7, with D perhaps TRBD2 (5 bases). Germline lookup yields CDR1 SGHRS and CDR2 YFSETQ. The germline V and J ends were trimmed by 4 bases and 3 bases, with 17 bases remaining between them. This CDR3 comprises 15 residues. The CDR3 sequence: CASSPVGGNLYEQYF. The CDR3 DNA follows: TGCGCCAGCAGCCCGGTTGGAGGCAACCTCTACGAGCAGTACTTC.

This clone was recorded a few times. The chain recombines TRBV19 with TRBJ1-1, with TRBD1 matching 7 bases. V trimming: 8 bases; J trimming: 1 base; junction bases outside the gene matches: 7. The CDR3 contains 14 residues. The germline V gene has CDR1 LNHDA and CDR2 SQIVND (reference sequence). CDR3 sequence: CASARTGTNTEAFF. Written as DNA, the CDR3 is TGTGCCAGTGCAAGGACAGGTACGAACACTGAAGCTTTCTTT.

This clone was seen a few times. The CDR3 protein is CASRPPFTGNTEAFF. Written as DNA, the CDR3 is TGTGCCAGCAGACCCCCTTTTACAGGGAACACTGAAGCTTTCTTT. The rearrangement joins TRBV7-9 to TRBJ1-1; tentatively, D is TRBD1 (5 bases). With 6 bases removed from V and 1 base from J, the gap between germline ends came to 15 bases. This CDR3 is built from 15 residues. The germline V gene encodes CDR1 SEHNR and CDR2 FQNEAQ (reference sequence).

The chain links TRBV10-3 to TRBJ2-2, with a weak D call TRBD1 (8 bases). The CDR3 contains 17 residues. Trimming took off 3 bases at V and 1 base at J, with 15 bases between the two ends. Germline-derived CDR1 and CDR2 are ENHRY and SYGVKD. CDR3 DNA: TGTGCCATCAGTGATCAAGCGGGACAGGTGAACACCGGGGAGCTGTTTTTT. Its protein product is CAISDQAGQVNTGELFF.